The clone carrying this TCR beta chain has just a few counts. Its antigen remains unknown. This entry comes from a study of regulatory T cells in long-lasting Graves disease. Study-wide results and limits: Examination was confined to peripheral blood, excluding thyroid tissue. There was favoring of TRBV28, TRBJ1-2 and TRBJ2-5 in persistent disease.

According to the study, TCR beta libraries were built with iRepertoire HTBI primers and CDR3-region Arm-PCR. TCRdb reprocessed the multiplex PCR reads via MiXCR and lists one record per CDR3 protein. The data show roughly 500,000 distinct CDR3 sequences, roughly 14% seen once. CDR1 is SGHTA, CDR2 FQGNSA, per germline. V trimming: 5 bases; J trimming: 7 bases; junction bases outside the gene matches: 7. This CDR3 has 16 residues. The time point: newly diagnosed GD, antithyroid drugs for less than 3 months. Isolated PBMC RNA provided the starting material for the TCR library. These sequences were also reported in another study, on T cells in Graves' hyperthyroidism and ophthalmopathy. That paper notes: Graves' hyperthyroidism was deemed stable absent ophthalmopathy progression within 18 months. Blood samples included most of the expanded thyroid clonotypes exceeding 0.001.

The TCR sequence derives from a man aged 30 to 39 with Graves disease. This chain uses TRBV7-2 with TRBJ2-1, with TRBD2 matching over 14 bases. Sequenced here: peripheral blood mononuclear cells (PBMCs), sampled at new diagnosis, from a patient treated with antithyroid drugs. In nucleotides, the CDR3 is TGTGCCAGCAGCGGCAGAGGGACTAGCGGGAGTAATGAGCAGTTCTTC. The encoded protein is CASSGRGTSGSNEQFF.